This T cell receptor beta chain was documented in a study of blood T cell repertoires in COVID-19. Profiling relied on immunoSEQ multiplex PCR, and the TCRdb table lists in-frame clones only, not all of them. The table records 210,000 or so clones, approximately 87% of them present only once. Cohort allocation depended upon clinical history that participants reported. The CDR3 spans 17 residues. V dropped 6 bases and J dropped 1; count of bases not matched to a gene: 11. Germline assignment: CDR1 SGHAT and CDR2 FQNNGV. This chain links TRBV11-2 with TRBJ1-1; 10 bases map to TRBD1. Input material: PBMCs or T cells enriched from blood (not recorded which). This clonotype originated in a woman aged 50 to 60 in a cohort exposed to, infected with or recovered from COVID-19 (not recorded which). This chain's CDR3 is CASRFSRTGGTNTEAFF. CDR3 DNA sequence: TGTGCCAGCAGGTTTTCTAGGACAGGGGGTACGAACACTGAAGCTTTCTTT.